Presented here are 14 T cell receptor beta chains from one specimen sequenced in a study of blood T cell repertoires in COVID-19. The protocol was immunoSEQ multiplex PCR, while the TCRdb copy is restricted to in-frame clones and leaves out a portion. The sample has fewer than 450,000 clones; around nine tenths are singletons. Sequenced sample: peripheral blood. The receptors here all came from an older woman with COVID-19, enrolled during active disease.

This clone was seen a single time. CDR3 residues: CASSQGGGEGSNQPQHF. CDR3 sequence (DNA): TGTGCCAGCAGCCAAGGAGGAGGGGAGGGTAGCAATCAGCCCCAGCATTTT. V and J are TRBV4-2 and TRBJ1-5; D is perhaps TRBD1 (5 bases). With 1 base removed from V and 0 bases from J, the gap between germline ends came to 13 bases. Germline values: CDR1 LGHNA, CDR2 YNFKEQ. This CDR3 region has 17 residues.

The chain joins TRBV4-1 to TRBJ2-7; TRBD2 agrees at 11 bases. The CDR3 is made up of 14 amino acids. J gave up 6 bases and V 5 bases, and 6 bases lay outside the gene matches. CDR1 is MGHRA and CDR2 is YSYEKL in the germline V gene. This CDR3 is CASSALAGVSEQYF. The CDR3, as DNA: TGCGCCAGCAGCGCACTAGCGGGGGTCTCCGAGCAGTACTTC.

This chain joins TRBV4-3 and TRBJ1-2; maybe TRBD1 (6 bases). Between the trimmed V and J ends, which lost 0 bases and 4 bases, there was a span of 15 bases. Germline CDR1 is LGHNA and CDR2 is YSLEER. This CDR3 is built from 16 residues. CDR3: CASSQEAGAPIYGYTF. Written as DNA, the CDR3 is TGCGCCAGCAGCCAAGAAGCAGGGGCCCCCATCTATGGCTACACCTTC.

This clone was detected a few times. The chain recombines TRBV5-1 with TRBJ1-3; a weak D match, TRBD1 (6 bases). V was cut by 0 bases and J by 3 bases, with 7 bases left in between. This CDR3 is built from 14 residues. CDR1 SGHRS and CDR2 YFSETQ come from the germline V gene. The CDR3 here is CASSLGQDGNTIYF. DNA for the CDR3: TGCGCCAGCAGCTTGGGACAGGATGGAAACACCATATATTTT.

V gene TRBV30 combines with J gene TRBJ2-7; 8 nucleotides agree with TRBD1. The V segment lost 4 bases and the J segment 7 bases; nucleotides outside the gene matches: 12. The CDR3 sequence is 14 residues long. Germline V gives CDR1 GTSNPN, CDR2 SVGIG (reference sequence). The CDR3 coding sequence is TGTGCCTGGACAGGGGGCAAGAGAACTCGGGAGCAGTACTTC. As protein: CAWTGGKRTREQYF. Full variable domain (missing parts from reference TRBV30 and TRBJ2-7): SQTIHQWPATLVQPVGSPLSLECTVEGTSNPNLYWYRQAAGRGLQLLFYSVGIGQISSEVPQNLSASRPQDRQFILSSKKLLLSDSGFYLCAWTGGKRTREQYFGPGTRLTVT.

This sequence joins TRBV4-3 and TRBJ1-3; D might be TRBD1 (6 bases). Germline loops: CDR1 LGHNA, CDR2 YSLEER. Deletions cut 2 bases from V and 0 bases from J, with 17 bases between. The CDR3 is 18 amino acids. CDR3 sequence: CASSQRPMGGPSGNTIYF. The CDR3 DNA sequence: TGCGCCAGCAGCCAACGACCGATGGGGGGGCCCTCTGGAAACACCATATATTTT.

The rearrangement uses TRBV24-1 and TRBJ2-1; 8 nucleotides match TRBD1. Germline V gives CDR1 KGHDR, CDR2 SFDVKD. The CDR3 is 12 residues long. V shed 9 bases and J 8 bases; nucleotides not matched to a gene: 5. CDR3: CATADRGDEQFF. The CDR3 DNA sequence: TGTGCCACCGCCGACAGGGGCGATGAGCAGTTCTTC.

In DNA form, the CDR3 reads TGTGCCAGCAGCGTAGTAGGGCAGGGGGCAAGTGCTGTCTATGGCTACACCTTC. Amino acid sequence: CASSVVGQGASAVYGYTF. The rearrangement joins TRBV9 to TRBJ1-2; 8 positions agree with TRBD1. V trimming: 0 bases; J trimming: 4 bases; junction bases outside the gene matches: 14. The germline V gene has CDR1 SGDLS and CDR2 YYNGEE. The CDR3 is made up of 18 amino acids.

The table lists this clone with a count of one. This rearrangement joins TRBV7-9 to TRBJ1-3; the D is unclear. Germline CDR1 is SEHNR and CDR2 is FQNEAQ (reference sequence). The CDR3 is made up of 16 amino acids. V dropped 2 bases and J dropped 0 bases, with 11 bases sitting between them. The CDR3 DNA reads TGTGCCAGCAGCTTAACGGGAGCCTCCTCTGGAAACACCATATATTTT. Encoded protein: CASSLTGASSGNTIYF.

The CDR3 region is CASPTTGKDNTEAFF. CDR3 nucleotides: TGTGCCAGCCCCACCACGGGGAAGGACAACACTGAAGCTTTCTTT. The chain employs TRBV5-8 and TRBJ1-1, with D unresolved. The CDR3 has 15 residues. Per germline, CDR1 SGHTS and CDR2 YDEGEE. V dropped 7 bases and J dropped 2 bases, with 18 bases sitting between them. Combining the CDR3 with reference TRBV5-8 and TRBJ1-1 gives the whole variable domain EAGVTQSPTHLIKTRGQQATLRCSPISGHTSVYWYQQALGLGLQFLLWYDEGEERNRGNFPPRFSGRQFPNYSSELNVNALELEDSALYLCASPTTGKDNTEAFFGQGTRLTVV.

V is TRBV4-1 and J is TRBJ1-5; 10 nucleotides match TRBD1. The germline CDR1 and CDR2 sequences are MGHRA and YSYEKL. This CDR3 comprises 16 residues. Losses at the gene ends were 2 bases for V and 2 bases for J; bases not matched to a gene: 3. The CDR3 DNA sequence: TGCGCCAGCAGCCAACGACAGGGGGCCCGCAATCAGCCCCAGCATTTT. It specifies CASSQRQGARNQPQHF.

This clone was counted once. The genes are TRBV30 and TRBJ1-3; unclear D gene. The CDR3 length is 14 residues. The V end was cut by 7 bases, the J end by 1 base, with 14 bases between. Per the germline V gene, CDR1 is GTSNPN and CDR2 is SVGIG (reference sequence). CDR3 nucleotide sequence: TGTGCCTTGGATCAGGCAGGATCTGGAAACACCATATATTTT. It specifies CALDQAGSGNTIYF.

This chain connects TRBV7-2 to TRBJ2-7; 10 bases agree with TRBD2. The trim removed 4 bases at V and 2 bases at J, leaving 5 bases unmatched. CDR1 is SGHTA, CDR2 FQGNSA, per germline. The CDR3 contains 15 residues. CDR3 in amino acids: CASSSSGGGTYEQYF. The CDR3 region has the DNA TGTGCCAGCAGCTCTAGCGGGGGTGGGACCTACGAGCAGTACTTC.

The V gene is TRBV27, the J gene TRBJ2-5; D might be TRBD1 (7 bases). The germline V gene has CDR1 MNHEY and CDR2 SMNVEV (reference sequence). There are 12 residues in the CDR3. V was trimmed by 6 bases and J by 5 bases, leaving 10 bases between them. CDR3 amino acids: CASRTGTETQYF. The CDR3 DNA reads as TGTGCCAGCAGGACAGGGACTGAGACCCAGTACTTC.